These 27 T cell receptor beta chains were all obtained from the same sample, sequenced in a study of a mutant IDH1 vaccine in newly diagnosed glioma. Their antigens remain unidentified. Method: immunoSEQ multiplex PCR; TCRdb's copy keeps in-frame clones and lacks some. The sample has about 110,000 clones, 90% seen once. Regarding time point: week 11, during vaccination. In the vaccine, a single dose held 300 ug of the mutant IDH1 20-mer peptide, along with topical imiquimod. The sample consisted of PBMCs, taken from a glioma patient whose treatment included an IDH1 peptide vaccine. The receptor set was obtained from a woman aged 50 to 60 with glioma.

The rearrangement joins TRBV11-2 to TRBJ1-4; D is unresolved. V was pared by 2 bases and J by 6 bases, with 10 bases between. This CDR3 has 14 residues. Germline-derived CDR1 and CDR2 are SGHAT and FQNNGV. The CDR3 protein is CASSLKGLDEKLFF. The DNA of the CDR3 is TGTGCCAGCAGCTTAAAAGGGCTTGATGAAAAACTGTTTTTT.

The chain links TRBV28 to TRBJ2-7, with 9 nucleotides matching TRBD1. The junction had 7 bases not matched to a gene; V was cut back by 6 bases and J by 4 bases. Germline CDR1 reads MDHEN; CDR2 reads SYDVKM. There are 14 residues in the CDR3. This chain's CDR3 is CASRETGGTYEQYF. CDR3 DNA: TGTGCCAGCAGGGAGACAGGGGGGACGTACGAGCAGTACTTC.

The CDR3, as DNA: TGTGCCAGCAGCGGTGCTGGAGGGAATCAGCCCCAGCATTTT. Protein sequence: CASSGAGGNQPQHF. The V call is TRBV6-5, the J call TRBJ1-5; unclear D gene. V was trimmed by 6 bases and J by 4 bases, leaving 13 bases between them. This CDR3 spans 14 amino acids. CDR1 and CDR2 from the germline V gene are MNHEY and SVGAGI.

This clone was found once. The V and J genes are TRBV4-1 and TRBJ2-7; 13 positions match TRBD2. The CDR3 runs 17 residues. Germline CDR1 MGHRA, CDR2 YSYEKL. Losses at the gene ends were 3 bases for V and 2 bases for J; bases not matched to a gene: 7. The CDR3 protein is CASSQETSGRAPYEQYF. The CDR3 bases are TGCGCCAGCAGCCAGGAAACTAGCGGGAGGGCCCCCTACGAGCAGTACTTC.

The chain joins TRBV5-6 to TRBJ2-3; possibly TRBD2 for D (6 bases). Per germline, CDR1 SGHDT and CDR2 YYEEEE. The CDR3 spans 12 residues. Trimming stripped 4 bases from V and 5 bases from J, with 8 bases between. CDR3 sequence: CASSRGGDTQYF. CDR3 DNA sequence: TGTGCCAGCAGCAGGGGAGGAGATACGCAGTATTTT.

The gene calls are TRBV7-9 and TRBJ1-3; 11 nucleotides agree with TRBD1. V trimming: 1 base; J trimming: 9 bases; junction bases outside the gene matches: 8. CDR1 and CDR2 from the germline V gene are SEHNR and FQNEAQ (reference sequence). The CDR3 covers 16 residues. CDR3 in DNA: TGTGCCAGCAGCTTAGGCCCCGGGACAGGGGGTAGCACCATATATTTT. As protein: CASSLGPGTGGSTIYF.

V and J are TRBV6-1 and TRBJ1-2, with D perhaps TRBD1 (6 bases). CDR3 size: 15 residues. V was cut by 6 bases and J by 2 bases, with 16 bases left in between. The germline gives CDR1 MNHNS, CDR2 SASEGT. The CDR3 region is CASSYGRTANYGYTF. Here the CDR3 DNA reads TGTGCCAGCAGCTACGGGAGGACAGCGAACTATGGCTACACCTTC.

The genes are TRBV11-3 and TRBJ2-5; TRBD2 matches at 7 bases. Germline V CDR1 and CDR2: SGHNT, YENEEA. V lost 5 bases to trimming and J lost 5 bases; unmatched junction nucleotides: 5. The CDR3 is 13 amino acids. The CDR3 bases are TGTGCCAGCAGCCCCGGGGGGACGGAGACCCAGTACTTC. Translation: CASSPGGTETQYF.

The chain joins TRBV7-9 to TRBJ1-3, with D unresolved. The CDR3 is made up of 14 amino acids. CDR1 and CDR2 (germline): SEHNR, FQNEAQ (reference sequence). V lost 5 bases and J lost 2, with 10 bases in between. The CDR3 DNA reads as TGTGCCAGCAGCACCTCCGGGGCTGGAAACACCATATATTTT. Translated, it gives CASSTSGAGNTIYF.

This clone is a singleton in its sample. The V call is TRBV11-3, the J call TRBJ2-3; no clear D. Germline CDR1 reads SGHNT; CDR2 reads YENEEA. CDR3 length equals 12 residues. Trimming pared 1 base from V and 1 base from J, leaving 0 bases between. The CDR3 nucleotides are TGTGCCAGCAGCTTAGGCACAGATACGCAGTATTTT. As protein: CASSLGTDTQYF.

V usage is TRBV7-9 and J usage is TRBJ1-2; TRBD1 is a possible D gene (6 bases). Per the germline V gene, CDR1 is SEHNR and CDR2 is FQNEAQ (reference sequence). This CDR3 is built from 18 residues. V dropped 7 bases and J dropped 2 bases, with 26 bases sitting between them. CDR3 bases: TGTGCCAGCACCGGGGGGGCAGGCCTTCATGGGGAGAACTATGGCTACACCTTC. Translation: CASTGGAGLHGENYGYTF.

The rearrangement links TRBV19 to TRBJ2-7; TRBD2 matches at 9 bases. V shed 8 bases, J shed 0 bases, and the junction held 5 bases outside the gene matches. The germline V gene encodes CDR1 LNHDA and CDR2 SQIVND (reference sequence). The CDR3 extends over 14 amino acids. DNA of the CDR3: TGTGCCAGTGGAAGACTAGCGGCCTCCTACGAGCAGTACTTC. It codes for CASGRLAASYEQYF.

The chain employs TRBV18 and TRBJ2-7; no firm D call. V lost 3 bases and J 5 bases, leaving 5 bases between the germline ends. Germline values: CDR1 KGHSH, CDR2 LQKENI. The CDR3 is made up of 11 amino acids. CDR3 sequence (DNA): TGTGCCAGCTCACCTAGAGACGAGCAGTACTTC. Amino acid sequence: CASSPRDEQYF.

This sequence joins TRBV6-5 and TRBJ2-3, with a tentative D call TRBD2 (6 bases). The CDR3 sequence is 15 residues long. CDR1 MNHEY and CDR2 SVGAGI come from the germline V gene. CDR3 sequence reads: CSSMDIAEGTDTQYF. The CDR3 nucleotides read TGTTCTTCCATGGACATAGCGGAAGGAACAGATACGCAGTATTTT.

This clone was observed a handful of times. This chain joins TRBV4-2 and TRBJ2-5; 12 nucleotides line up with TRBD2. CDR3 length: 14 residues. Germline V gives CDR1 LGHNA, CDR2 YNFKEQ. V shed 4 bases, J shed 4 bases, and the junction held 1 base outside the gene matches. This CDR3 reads CASSPGLAGETQYF. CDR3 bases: TGTGCCAGCAGCCCGGGACTAGCGGGAGAGACCCAGTACTTC.

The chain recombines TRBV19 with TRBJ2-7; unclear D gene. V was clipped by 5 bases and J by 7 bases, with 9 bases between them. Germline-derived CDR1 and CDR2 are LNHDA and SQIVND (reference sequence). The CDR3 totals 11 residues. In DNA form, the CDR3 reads TGTGCCAGTAGTTTCCTTTGGGAGCAGTACTTC. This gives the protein CASSFLWEQYF.

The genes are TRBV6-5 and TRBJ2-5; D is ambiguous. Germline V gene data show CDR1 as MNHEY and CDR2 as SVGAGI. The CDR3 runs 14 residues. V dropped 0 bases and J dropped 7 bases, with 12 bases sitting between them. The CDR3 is CASSYSRTVGTQYF. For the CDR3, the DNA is TGTGCCAGCAGTTACTCACGAACAGTAGGGACCCAGTACTTC.

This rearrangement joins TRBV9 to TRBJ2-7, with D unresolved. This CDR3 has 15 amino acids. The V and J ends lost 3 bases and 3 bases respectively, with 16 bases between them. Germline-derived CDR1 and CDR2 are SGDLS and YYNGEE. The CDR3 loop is CASSASGSGSYEQYF. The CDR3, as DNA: TGTGCCAGCAGCGCCTCCGGGTCAGGTAGCTACGAGCAGTACTTC.

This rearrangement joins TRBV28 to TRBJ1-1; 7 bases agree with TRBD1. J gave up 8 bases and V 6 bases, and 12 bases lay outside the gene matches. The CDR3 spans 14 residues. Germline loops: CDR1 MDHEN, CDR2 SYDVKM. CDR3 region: CASSLSPGRGEAFF. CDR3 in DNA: TGTGCCAGCAGCCTCTCCCCGGGCAGGGGGGAAGCTTTCTTT.

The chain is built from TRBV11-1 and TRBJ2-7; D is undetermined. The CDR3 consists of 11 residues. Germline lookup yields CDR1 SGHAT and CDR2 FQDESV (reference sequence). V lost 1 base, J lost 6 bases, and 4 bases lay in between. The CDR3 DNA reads TGTGCCAGCAGCTTAGGTCGCGAGCAGTACTTC. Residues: CASSLGREQYF. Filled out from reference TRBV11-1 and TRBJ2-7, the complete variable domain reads EAEVAQSPRYKITEKSQAVAFWCDPISGHATLYWYRQILGQGPELLVQFQDESVVDDSQLPKDRFSAERLKGVDSTLKIQPAELGDSAMYLCASSLGREQYFGPGTRLTVT.

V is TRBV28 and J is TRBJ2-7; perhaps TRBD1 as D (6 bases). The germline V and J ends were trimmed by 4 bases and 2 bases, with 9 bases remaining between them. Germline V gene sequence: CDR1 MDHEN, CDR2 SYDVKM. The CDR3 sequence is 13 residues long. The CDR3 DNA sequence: TGTGCCAGCAGTTCTCACAGGGCCTACGAGCAGTACTTC. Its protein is CASSSHRAYEQYF.

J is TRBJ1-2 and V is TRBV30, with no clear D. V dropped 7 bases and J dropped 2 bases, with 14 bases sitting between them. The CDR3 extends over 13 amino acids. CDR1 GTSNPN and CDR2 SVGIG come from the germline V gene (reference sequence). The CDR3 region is CASPTGPNYGYTF. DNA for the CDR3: TGTGCCTCTCCGACCGGGCCAAACTATGGCTACACCTTC.

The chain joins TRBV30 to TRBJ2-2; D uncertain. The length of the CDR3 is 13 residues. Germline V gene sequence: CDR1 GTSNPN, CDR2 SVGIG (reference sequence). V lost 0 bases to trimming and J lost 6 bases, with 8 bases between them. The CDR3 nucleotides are TGTGCCTGGAGTGTGATCCGGCCCGGGGAGCTGTTTTTT. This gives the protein CAWSVIRPGELFF.

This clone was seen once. The CDR3 DNA reads as TGTGCCAGTAGCCCAGGACAGGGCTTCTCACCCCTCCACTTT. This sequence encodes CASSPGQGFSPLHF. This chain joins TRBV19 and TRBJ1-6, with 8 bases identical to TRBD1. Germline trimming cut 6 bases from V and 10 bases from J; bases unmatched to any gene: 8. CDR1 and CDR2 (germline): LNHDA, SQIVND (reference sequence). The length of the CDR3 is 14 residues.

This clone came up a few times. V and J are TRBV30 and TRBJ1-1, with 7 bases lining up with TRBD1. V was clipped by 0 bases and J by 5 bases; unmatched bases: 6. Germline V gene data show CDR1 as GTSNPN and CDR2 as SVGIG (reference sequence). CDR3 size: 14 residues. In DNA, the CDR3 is TGTGCCTGGAGTGTACAGGGGAGGGGGACTGAAGCTTTCTTT. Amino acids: CAWSVQGRGTEAFF.

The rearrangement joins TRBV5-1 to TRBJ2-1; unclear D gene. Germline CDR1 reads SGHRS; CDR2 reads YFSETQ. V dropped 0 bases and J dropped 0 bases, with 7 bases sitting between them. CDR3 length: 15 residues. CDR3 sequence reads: CASSLDGYSYNEQFF. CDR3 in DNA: TGCGCCAGCAGCTTGGACGGGTACTCCTACAATGAGCAGTTCTTC.

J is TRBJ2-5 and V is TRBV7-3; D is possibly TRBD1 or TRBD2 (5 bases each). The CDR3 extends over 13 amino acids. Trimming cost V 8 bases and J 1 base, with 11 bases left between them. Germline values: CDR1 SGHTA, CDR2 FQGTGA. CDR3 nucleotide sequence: TGTGCCAGCGGATACGGGGCCCAAGAGACCCAGTACTTC. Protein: CASGYGAQETQYF.